The 20 T cell receptor beta chains reported below all come from one sample, sequenced in a study of T cells expressing NK-cell markers. TCRdb reprocessed the 5' RACE reads, with one entry per CDR3 protein and no DNA. The table counts about 430,000 distinct CDR3 sequences; 1.4% lies in the top ten. What was sequenced was blood T cells: a sorted CD56 or NKG2C T cell subset, CD4+ or CD8+ T cells, or bulk PBMC T cells (not recorded which). The receptors come from a woman aged 45-65 years in good health.

The V call is TRBV4-1, the J call TRBJ2-5. Germline loops: CDR1 MGHRA, CDR2 YSYEKL. The CDR3 spans 16 residues. This CDR3 reads CASSQEKSQYQETQYF.

The chain recombines TRBV15 with TRBJ2-3; TCRdb lists TRBD2, though no DNA is available to test this call. The germline CDR1 and CDR2 sequences are LNHNV and YYDKDF (reference sequence). The CDR3 length is 16 residues. CDR3 in amino acids: CATSEGPLESTDTQYF.

The chain recombines TRBV5-1 with TRBJ2-3. The CDR3 is made up of 14 amino acids. Germline V gene data show CDR1 as SGHRS and CDR2 as YFSETQ. CDR3 amino acids: CASRSVPSTDTQYF. The whole variable domain, filled in from reference TRBV5-1 and TRBJ2-3, reads KAGVTQTPRYLIKTRGQQVTLSCSPISGHRSVSWYQQTPGQGLQFLFEYFSETQRNKGNFPGRFSGRQFSNSRSEMNVSTLELGDSALYLCASRSVPSTDTQYFGPGTRLTVL.

The V gene is TRBV11-2, the J gene TRBJ2-3; TCRdb outputs TRBD1, but without DNA this stays unchecked. This CDR3 has 14 residues. The V gene's germline CDR1 is SGHAT and CDR2 FQNNGV. CDR3 region: CASRYPGHLDTQYF.

The gene calls are TRBV7-9 and TRBJ1-1; TCRdb's assignment of TRBD1 cannot be checked, as there is no DNA. Germline loops: CDR1 SEHNR, CDR2 FQNEAQ (reference sequence). This CDR3 has 13 amino acids. The CDR3 sequence: CASSLQEQVGAFF.

CDR3 sequence reads: CASSLAGGVLNEQFF. The V gene is TRBV5-1, the J gene TRBJ2-1; TCRdb lists TRBD2, though no DNA is available to test this call. The CDR3 totals 15 residues. CDR1 and CDR2 from the germline V gene are SGHRS and YFSETQ.

The CDR3 here is CASSRRTGDTSPLHF. The chain joins TRBV14 to TRBJ1-6; TCRdb calls TRBD1, which cannot be checked without DNA. This CDR3 has 15 amino acids. Per germline, CDR1 SGHDN and CDR2 FVKESK.

CDR3 protein: CASSLTPGQAYNEQFF. V usage is TRBV4-1 and J usage is TRBJ2-1; lacking DNA, the TRBD1 call made by TCRdb goes unchecked. This CDR3 is built from 16 residues. Germline lookup yields CDR1 MGHRA and CDR2 YSYEKL.

V usage is TRBV6-5 and J usage is TRBJ2-1; the TCRdb D gene call, TRBD2, has no DNA to confirm it. Looked up from germline, CDR1 is MNHEY and CDR2 is SVGAGI. This CDR3 contains 14 residues. CDR3 in amino acids: CASSSSPGGGEQFF.

The chain is built from TRBV20-1 and TRBJ1-6. This CDR3 spans 15 amino acids. From germline, CDR1 is DFQATT and CDR2 SNEGSKA (reference sequence). Here the CDR3 reads CSARGSGLTNSPLHF.

The rearrangement joins TRBV6-6 to TRBJ2-2; TCRdb gives TRBD2 as the D gene, but with no DNA this cannot be confirmed. CDR3 length: 15 residues. Germline-derived CDR1 and CDR2 are MNHNY and SVGAGI (reference sequence). The CDR3 reads CASTFSGGNTGELFF.

The V and J genes are TRBV12-5 and TRBJ2-3; no DNA is available, so the TRBD1 call from TCRdb remains unchecked. Germline V CDR1 and CDR2: LGHNT, FRNRAP. The CDR3 consists of 16 residues. This CDR3 reads CASAPIVAASTDTQYF.

The chain couples TRBV29-1 to TRBJ2-6; TCRdb indicates TRBD1, and absent DNA this call remains unverified. CDR3 length: 16 amino acids. Germline-derived CDR1 and CDR2 are SQVTM and ANQGSEA. CDR3 sequence: CSVEGRTGSGANVLTF. Looking up the rest from reference TRBV29-1 and TRBJ2-6 gives the full variable domain: SAVISQKPSRDICQRGTSLTIQCQVDSQVTMMFWYRQQPGQSLTLIATANQGSEATYESGFVIDKFPISRPNLTFSTLTVSNMSPEDSSIYLCSVEGRTGSGANVLTFGAGSRLTVL.

V and J are TRBV30 and TRBJ2-2; as DNA is missing, the TRBD1 call by TCRdb cannot be tested. Germline V gene sequence: CDR1 GTSNPN, CDR2 SVGIG (reference sequence). The CDR3 has 16 amino acids. The chain's CDR3 is CAWGVTAGLNTGELFF.

The chain employs TRBV15 and TRBJ1-5; no DNA is available, so the TRBD1 call from TCRdb remains unchecked. There are 16 residues in the CDR3. Looked up from germline, CDR1 is LNHNV and CDR2 is YYDKDF (reference sequence). CDR3 residues: CATSRVVGGGNQPQHF.

The chain links TRBV4-1 to TRBJ2-1; TCRdb proposes TRBD2, but this gene call is untestable without DNA. Germline V CDR1 and CDR2: MGHRA, YSYEKL. The CDR3 totals 17 residues. The CDR3 loop is CASSQEWGTSSGNEQFF.

The J gene is TRBJ2-7, the V gene TRBV5-6. Germline CDR1 SGHDT, CDR2 YYEEEE. The length of the CDR3 is 16 residues. The CDR3 region is CASSWGAWEQTYEQYF.

The CDR3: CAWSRGLANTDTQYF. This rearrangement joins TRBV30 to TRBJ2-3; TCRdb's assignment of TRBD2 cannot be checked, as there is no DNA. Germline V CDR1 and CDR2: GTSNPN, SVGIG (reference sequence). This CDR3 contains 15 residues. Supplemented by reference TRBV30 and TRBJ2-3, the full variable domain reads SQTIHQWPATLVQPVGSPLSLECTVEGTSNPNLYWYRQAAGRGLQLLFYSVGIGQISSEVPQNLSASRPQDRQFILSSKKLLLSDSGFYLCAWSRGLANTDTQYFGPGTRLTVL.

V and J are TRBV27 and TRBJ2-4. The CDR3 has 14 amino acids. Germline V gene data show CDR1 as MNHEY and CDR2 as SMNVEV (reference sequence). This CDR3 is CASSHLLAKNIQYF.

The chain joins TRBV29-1 to TRBJ2-3; lacking DNA, the TRBD2 call made by TCRdb goes unchecked. The germline V gene has CDR1 SQVTM and CDR2 ANQGSEA. The CDR3 contains 15 residues. The CDR3 here is CSFRLAGSWADTQYF.